The T cell receptor (beta chain) described here comes from a study of T cell changes during pregnancy in multiple sclerosis. V lost 4 bases, J lost 8 bases, and 10 bases stayed unmatched. This CDR3 contains 14 residues. The germline gives CDR1 SGHKS, CDR2 YYEKEE (reference sequence). Produced via immunoSEQ multiplex PCR; TCRdb's table is partial and in-frame only. This sample carries around 44,000 clones, about 90% of them seen once, and the ten largest clones take more than 8%. Source: CD8+ T cells from peripheral blood mononuclear cells, taken in the first trimester of pregnancy. The TCR was taken from a female donor with multiple sclerosis, enrolled in a pregnancy study. The chain joins TRBV5-5 to TRBJ1-2; TRBD1 matches 8 bases. CDR3 amino acids: CASSQDRAGEGYTF. The CDR3 nucleotides are TGTGCCAGCAGCCAGGACAGGGCCGGGGAAGGCTACACCTTC.